These 14 T cell receptor beta chains came from one sample sequenced in a study of T cells after posttransplantation cyclophosphamide. Using immunoSEQ multiplex PCR, the repertoire was profiled, and TCRdb retains in-frame clones only, with some absent. Singletons are absent from the sample, which has almost 35,000 clones. Sequencing used PBMCs. All receptors come from a woman in her fifties or sixties in good health and a related stem cell transplant donor.

There are many counts of this clone. The chain joins TRBV7-7 to TRBJ1-4; D not certain. The germline V gene has CDR1 SSHAT and CDR2 FNYEAQ (reference sequence). With 1 base removed from V and 8 bases from J, the gap between germline ends came to 8 bases. CDR3 length equals 13 residues. The CDR3 reads CASSLGQGEKLFF. The CDR3 DNA is TGTGCCAGCAGCTTAGGACAAGGGGAAAAACTGTTTTTT.

This clone was counted at least ten times. The chain joins TRBV6-5 to TRBJ2-7; 10 nucleotides agree with TRBD2. Per germline, CDR1 MNHEY and CDR2 SVGAGI. Trimming took 0 bases from V and 3 from J; bases not matched to a gene: 2. The CDR3 covers 15 residues. The DNA of the CDR3 is TGTGCCAGCAGTTACTCGACTAGCGGGCGCTACGAGCAGTACTTC. Translated, it gives CASSYSTSGRYEQYF.

This clone was observed at least ten times. The chain joins TRBV6-6 to TRBJ1-5; TRBD1 agrees at 8 bases. CDR3 size: 16 residues. CDR1 is MNHNY, CDR2 SVGAGI, per germline (reference sequence). J lost 3 bases, V lost 2 bases, and 6 bases had no gene match. CDR3 region: CASSYTLTGDNQPQHF. The CDR3 DNA sequence: TGTGCCAGCAGTTACACCTTGACAGGGGACAATCAGCCCCAGCATTTT.

The J gene is TRBJ2-7, the V gene TRBV30; a weak D match, TRBD1 (6 bases). The CDR3 is made up of 12 amino acids. CDR1 and CDR2 (germline): GTSNPN, SVGIG (reference sequence). V gave up 5 bases and J gave up 1 base, with 9 bases separating them. The DNA for the CDR3 is TGTGCCTGGGGGGACATTTCCTACGAGCAGTACTTC. Its protein is CAWGDISYEQYF. Using reference TRBV30 and TRBJ2-7 for the parts outside the CDR3, the full variable domain is SQTIHQWPATLVQPVGSPLSLECTVEGTSNPNLYWYRQAAGRGLQLLFYSVGIGQISSEVPQNLSASRPQDRQFILSSKKLLLSDSGFYLCAWGDISYEQYFGPGTRLTVT.

This clone showed up many times. The gene calls are TRBV10-3 and TRBJ1-1; no firm D call. V lost 8 bases to trimming and J lost 0 bases, with 10 bases between them. This CDR3 contains 13 residues. Germline V gene data show CDR1 as ENHRY and CDR2 as SYGVKD. CDR3: CAILLQMNTEAFF. DNA of the CDR3: TGTGCCATCCTGCTCCAGATGAACACTGAAGCTTTCTTT.

This clone was recorded many times. Here the CDR3 DNA reads TGTGCCTCGGGGGATCCCACAGATACGCAGTATTTT. Translated: CASGDPTDTQYF. The rearrangement links TRBV6-2 or TRBV6-3 to TRBJ2-3, with D possibly matching TRBD2 (6 bases). V lost 11 bases, J lost 2 bases, and 11 bases lay in between. The length of the CDR3 is 12 residues. CDR1 is MNHEY and CDR2 is SVGEGT in the germline V gene.

This clone has a count of ten or more. V usage is TRBV12-3 or TRBV12-4 and J usage is TRBJ2-7; D perhaps matches TRBD1 (5 bases). This CDR3 is 11 amino acids long. V was trimmed by 10 bases and J by 5 bases, leaving 12 bases between them. CDR3 residues: CATQGVDEQYF. CDR3 nucleotide sequence: TGTGCCACCCAGGGCGTGGACGAGCAGTACTTC.

This clone was counted ten times or more. This sequence joins TRBV5-1 and TRBJ2-6; no firm D call. The V end was cut by 0 bases, the J end by 0 bases, with 10 bases between. Per the germline V gene, CDR1 is SGHRS and CDR2 is YFSETQ. The CDR3 is 17 residues long. The chain's CDR3 is CASSLASLGSGANVLTF. The CDR3 region has the DNA TGCGCCAGCAGCTTGGCTAGTTTAGGCTCTGGGGCCAACGTCCTGACTTTC. The complete variable domain, with remaining parts taken from reference TRBV5-1 and TRBJ2-6, reads KAGVTQTPRYLIKTRGQQVTLSCSPISGHRSVSWYQQTPGQGLQFLFEYFSETQRNKGNFPGRFSGRQFSNSRSEMNVSTLELGDSALYLCASSLASLGSGANVLTFGAGSRLTVL.

This clone was recorded at least ten times. The rearrangement joins TRBV9 to TRBJ2-7; D perhaps matches TRBD1 (6 bases). Germline CDR1 is SGDLS and CDR2 is YYNGEE. CDR3 length: 13 residues. V lost 3 bases and J 7 bases, leaving 14 bases between the germline ends. The CDR3 here is CASSDRDLGEQYF. CDR3 nucleotide sequence: TGTGCCAGCAGCGACAGGGATTTGGGAGAGCAGTACTTC.

This clone was observed at least ten times. V is TRBV5-6 and J is TRBJ2-7; TRBD1 matches at 12 bases. From germline, CDR1 is SGHDT and CDR2 YYEEEE. V lost 0 bases to trimming and J lost 4 bases; unmatched junction nucleotides: 5. This CDR3 is 16 amino acids long. CDR3 in amino acids: CASSLAGTGGLYEQYF. DNA of the CDR3: TGTGCCAGCAGCTTGGCCGGGACAGGGGGCCTGTACGAGCAGTACTTC.

This chain uses TRBV29-1 with TRBJ1-2; 7 bases map to TRBD1. CDR1 and CDR2 from the germline V gene are SQVTM and ANQGSEA. The CDR3 spans 14 residues. V was clipped by 0 bases and J by 7 bases; unmatched bases: 8. The CDR3 DNA follows: TGCAGCGTTGAAGATCCAGACAGGGCTGCTGGCTACACCTTC. The encoded protein is CSVEDPDRAAGYTF.

This clone was seen repeatedly, ten times or more. The chain combines TRBV5-1 with TRBJ2-7; possibly TRBD1 for D (5 bases). Germline-derived CDR1 and CDR2 are SGHRS and YFSETQ. With 0 bases removed from V and 3 bases from J, the gap between germline ends came to 10 bases. The CDR3 covers 14 residues. The CDR3 nucleotides read TGCGCCAGCAGCTTGGGGGGCACTGGCTACGAGCAGTACTTC. This encodes CASSLGGTGYEQYF.

This chain uses TRBV7-9 with TRBJ2-2, with 9 bases fitting TRBD2. CDR1 and CDR2 from the germline V gene are SEHNR and FQNEAQ (reference sequence). The V segment lost 3 bases and the J segment 0 bases; nucleotides outside the gene matches: 11. This CDR3 is 19 amino acids long. The CDR3 DNA follows: TGTGCCAGCAGCTTTCTGGGTAGCGGGAGTGGACCGAACACCGGGGAGCTGTTTTTT. It codes for CASSFLGSGSGPNTGELFF.

The sample holds many counts of this clone. The chain combines TRBV27 with TRBJ1-1, with TRBD1 matching over 10 bases. The CDR3 has 15 amino acids. With 5 bases clipped from V and 6 bases from J, the junction kept 9 bases outside the gene matches. Germline V gene lookup returns CDR1 MNHEY and CDR2 SMNVEV (reference sequence). The chain's CDR3 is CASSPPPGTGAEAFF. The CDR3 DNA is TGTGCCAGCAGTCCCCCACCCGGGACAGGGGCTGAAGCTTTCTTT.